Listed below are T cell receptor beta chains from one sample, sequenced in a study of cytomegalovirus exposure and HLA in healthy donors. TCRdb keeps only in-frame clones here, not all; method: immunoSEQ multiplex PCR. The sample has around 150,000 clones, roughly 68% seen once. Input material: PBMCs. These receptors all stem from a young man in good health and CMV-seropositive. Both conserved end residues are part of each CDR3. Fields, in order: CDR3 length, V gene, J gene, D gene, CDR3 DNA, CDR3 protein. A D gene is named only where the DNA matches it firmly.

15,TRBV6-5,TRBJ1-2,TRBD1,TGTGCCAGCCGAACGGACAGGGCAAGTAGGAGAGGCTACACCTTC,CASRTDRASRRGYTF
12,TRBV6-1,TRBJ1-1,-,TGTGCCAGCAAAACGGGGAACACTGAAGCTTTCTTT,CASKTGNTEAFF
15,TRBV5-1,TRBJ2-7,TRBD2,TGCGCCAGCAGCTCGGCTAGCGGGAGTACGGGGGAGCAGTACTTC,CASSSASGSTGEQYF
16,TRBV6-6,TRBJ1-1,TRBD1,TGTGCCAGCAGTTACCCGAGGGACAGGGGGGGCACTGAAGCTTTCTTT,CASSYPRDRGGTEAFF
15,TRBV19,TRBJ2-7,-,TGTGCCAGTAGTATAGGGACTTTCCGCTCGGATGAGCAGTACTTC,CASSIGTFRSDEQYF
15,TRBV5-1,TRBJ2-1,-,TGCGCCAGCAGCTTGTTACAGGGTGGGGTTAATGAGCAGTTCTTC,CASSLLQGGVNEQFF
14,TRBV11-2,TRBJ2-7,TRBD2,TGTGCCACGCTTCGGTCTAGCGGAAGCTACGAGCAGTACTTC,CATLRSSGSYEQYF
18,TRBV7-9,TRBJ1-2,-,TGTGCCAGCAGCTCTGACTTGACAGATTGGGGTTCTAACTATGGCTACACCTTC,CASSSDLTDWGSNYGYTF
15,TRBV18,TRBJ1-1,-,TGTGCCAGCTCACGAGGGGACACCTGGGGGACTGAAGCTTTCTTT,CASSRGDTWGTEAFF
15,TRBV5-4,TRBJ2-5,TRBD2,TGTGCCAGCAGCTGGACTAGCGGGACATCAGAGACCCAGTACTTC,CASSWTSGTSETQYF
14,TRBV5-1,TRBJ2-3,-,TGCGCCAGCAGCTCGACTCAGCGACGGGATACGCAGTATTTT,CASSSTQRRDTQYF
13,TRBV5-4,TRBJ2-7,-,TGTGCCAGCAGCTTGGAGACCGGAGACGAGCAGTACTTC,CASSLETGDEQYF